The 13 T cell receptor beta chains given below trace back to one sample, sequenced in a study of cytomegalovirus exposure and HLA in healthy donors. PCR used 60 Vbeta primers and 13 Jbeta primers. The method was immunoSEQ multiplex PCR; TCRdb's version includes in-frame clones alone and lacks a portion of them. The sample lists about 120,000 clones; more than 60% were seen once. The sequenced material came from PBMCs. These receptors all come from a woman aged 40 to 55 in good health and CMV-seronegative.

The CDR3 loop reads CASSLFPIMDRSGGYTF. The CDR3 region has the DNA TGTGCCAGCAGCTTGTTCCCGATAATGGACAGGTCAGGTGGCTACACCTTC. The rearrangement links TRBV5-6 to TRBJ1-2, with 7 bases aligning to TRBD1. The CDR3 spans 17 residues. V shed 1 base, J shed 7 bases, and the junction held 16 bases outside the gene matches. The germline V gene has CDR1 SGHDT and CDR2 YYEEEE.

This clone has more than one count but fewer than ten. This chain links TRBV4-3 with TRBJ2-7, with D perhaps TRBD1 (5 bases). Germline V gives CDR1 LGHNA, CDR2 YSLEER. Trimming stripped 0 bases from V and 4 bases from J, with 16 bases between. This CDR3 spans 16 amino acids. The CDR3 loop reads CASSQDFSGRGYEQYF. The CDR3 coding sequence is TGCGCCAGCAGCCAAGATTTTTCAGGGCGTGGGTACGAGCAGTACTTC.

V gene TRBV28 combines with J gene TRBJ2-7, with TRBD2 as a possible D gene (6 bases). Trimming took off 3 bases at V and 2 bases at J, with 11 bases between the two ends. The V gene's germline CDR1 is MDHEN and CDR2 SYDVKM. The CDR3 runs to 14 residues. CDR3 sequence reads: CASSFMGGAYEQYF. CDR3 in DNA: TGTGCCAGCAGTTTTATGGGAGGAGCCTACGAGCAGTACTTC.

The V call is TRBV7-2, the J call TRBJ1-2; D is ambiguous. Germline lookup yields CDR1 SGHTA and CDR2 FQGNSA. The CDR3 totals 16 residues. The V gene lost 5 bases and the J gene lost 4 bases, with 20 bases spanning the gap. The CDR3 bases are TGTGCCAGCAGCCCTATCACGGCACGGGGAGGCTATGGCTACACCTTC. It specifies CASSPITARGGYGYTF. The whole variable domain, filled in from reference TRBV7-2 and TRBJ1-2, reads GAGVSQSPSNKVTEKGKDVELRCDPISGHTALYWYRQSLGQGLEFLIYFQGNSAPDKSGLPSDRFSAERTGGSVSTLTIQRTQQEDSAVYLCASSPITARGGYGYTFGSGTRLTVV.

The rearrangement links TRBV7-3 to TRBJ2-5; 9 bases are a match to TRBD1. Germline lookup yields CDR1 SGHTA and CDR2 FQGTGA. The CDR3 covers 14 residues. Germline trimming cut 6 bases from V and 4 bases from J; bases unmatched to any gene: 6. The CDR3 DNA reads as TGTGCCAGCAGTCCACAGGGGGCGGGAGAGACCCAGTACTTC. This translates into CASSPQGAGETQYF.

This sequence joins TRBV6-5 and TRBJ1-5; 7 nucleotides match TRBD1. CDR1 MNHEY and CDR2 SVGAGI come from the germline V gene. The CDR3 runs 16 residues. V lost 4 bases, J lost 1 base, and 7 bases stayed unmatched. CDR3 amino acids: CASSSSTGRSNQPQHF. CDR3 nucleotide sequence: TGTGCCAGCAGTTCCTCGACAGGGAGGAGCAATCAGCCCCAGCATTTT.

This chain connects TRBV13 to TRBJ2-5; 12 bases line up with TRBD2. CDR1 is PRHDT, CDR2 FYEKMQ, per germline (reference sequence). The V and J ends lost 5 bases and 5 bases, in that order; junction bases with no gene match: 12. The CDR3 sequence is 17 residues long. The CDR3 here is CASSRSRIGLAGETQYF. The CDR3 nucleotides are TGTGCCAGCAGCCGTTCCAGGATCGGACTAGCGGGGGAGACCCAGTACTTC.

The chain joins TRBV25-1 to TRBJ1-1; no reliable D call. Per germline, CDR1 MGHDK and CDR2 SYGVNS. V gave up 5 bases and J gave up 7 bases, with 8 bases separating them. CDR3 size: 11 residues. The CDR3 DNA sequence: TGTGCCAGCAGTATGGGAGTTGAAGCTTTCTTT. Translated, it gives CASSMGVEAFF.

The CDR3 reads CASSLGLMAATNTGELFF. The CDR3 DNA is TGTGCCAGCAGCTTAGGGCTGATGGCGGCCACGAACACCGGGGAGCTGTTTTTT. J is TRBJ2-2 and V is TRBV7-6; D gene unclear. Germline-derived CDR1 and CDR2 are SGHVS and FNYEAQ. The CDR3 is 18 residues long. Trimming took 1 base from V and 0 from J, leaving 15 bases between them.

The chain is built from TRBV6-6 and TRBJ1-2; weak D call: TRBD1 (6 bases). Germline CDR1 reads MNHNY; CDR2 reads SVGAGI (reference sequence). Trimming pared 6 bases from V and 7 bases from J, leaving 15 bases between. This CDR3 region has 13 residues. CDR3 amino acids: CASRVNREGGYTF. DNA for the CDR3: TGTGCCAGCAGAGTGAACAGGGAGGGTGGCTACACCTTC.

This chain uses TRBV6-1 with TRBJ1-5; possible D gene TRBD1, 5 bases. Trimming pared 2 bases from V and 10 bases from J, leaving 12 bases between. The CDR3 runs to 13 residues. Germline CDR1 and CDR2: MNHNS and SASEGT. The CDR3 coding sequence is TGTGCCAGCAGTGAAACGACAGTACAACCCCAGCATTTT. Protein product: CASSETTVQPQHF.

The gene calls are TRBV4-1 and TRBJ1-6, with D unclear. The V and J ends lost 1 base and 0 bases respectively, with 22 bases between them. In germline, CDR1 is MGHRA, CDR2 YSYEKL. CDR3 length equals 21 residues. CDR3 bases: TGCGCCAGCAGCCAAGGAAGTTCCAGGCTATTATTTAGCTCCTATAATTCACCCCTCCACTTT. It codes for CASSQGSSRLLFSSYNSPLHF.

V is TRBV9 and J is TRBJ2-5, with a possible D match to TRBD2 (5 bases). The V end lost 7 bases, the J end lost 2 bases, and 12 bases lay between the germline ends. This CDR3 has 13 amino acids. Germline lookup yields CDR1 SGDLS and CDR2 YYNGEE. The CDR3 bases are TGTGCCAGCTCTTCGACGGGACAAGAGACCCAGTACTTC. It is translated as CASSSTGQETQYF. The whole variable domain, filled in from reference TRBV9 and TRBJ2-5, reads DSGVTQTPKHLITATGQRVTLRCSPRSGDLSVYWYQQSLDQGLQFLIQYYNGEERAKGNILERFSAQQFPDLHSELNLSSLELGDSALYFCASSSTGQETQYFGPGTRLLVL.